A selection of T cell receptor beta chains follows, all from one sample in a study of regulatory T cells in long-lasting Graves disease. TCRdb fed the multiplex PCR reads into MiXCR, producing one record per CDR3 protein. The data contain some 370,000 distinct CDR3 sequences, more than 20% of them singletons. The sequences come from peripheral blood mononuclear cells (PBMCs), collected when the disease was refractory, from a patient treated with antithyroid drugs. Receptors originate from a female donor with Graves disease. CDR3s include the opening cysteine and the closing phenylalanine or tryptophan. A D gene is named only where the DNA matches it firmly. Where a row states a size, it is once, few, many or the class of an expanded clone; other rows omit it.

j_call: TRBJ2-7
clone_size: .
d_call: TRBD1
v_call: TRBV5-1
cdr3_aa: CASSLRQGNFSSYEQYF
cdr3_nt: TGCGCCAGCAGCCTAAGACAGGGGAATTTTAGCTCCTACGAGCAGTACTTC

j_call: TRBJ2-3
clone_size: once
d_call: .
v_call: TRBV7-9
cdr3_aa: CASSPGSADTQYF
cdr3_nt: TGTGCCAGCAGCCCAGGTAGCGCAGATACGCAGTATTTT

j_call: TRBJ2-7
clone_size: .
d_call: .
v_call: TRBV2
cdr3_aa: CASSEVYYGQYF
cdr3_nt: TGTGCCAGCAGTGAAGTGTACTACGGGCAGTACTTC

j_call: TRBJ2-7
clone_size: .
d_call: .
v_call: TRBV19
cdr3_aa: CASSERRRFGSMSYEQYF
cdr3_nt: TGTGCCAGTAGTGAACGAAGGAGGTTCGGCAGTATGTCCTACGAGCAGTACTTC

j_call: TRBJ2-7
clone_size: few
d_call: TRBD2
v_call: TRBV18
cdr3_aa: CASSPPGLAGEKKQYF
cdr3_nt: TGTGCCAGCTCACCACCCGGACTAGCGGGAGAAAAGAAGCAGTACTTC

j_call: TRBJ2-5
clone_size: few
d_call: .
v_call: TRBV9
cdr3_aa: CASSVDGSRQETQYF
cdr3_nt: TGTGCCAGCAGCGTAGATGGCAGCCGCCAAGAGACCCAGTACTTC

j_call: TRBJ1-1
clone_size: few
d_call: .
v_call: TRBV4-1
cdr3_aa: CASSPTGNAGAFF
cdr3_nt: TGCGCCAGCAGCCCCACAGGGAATGCGGGAGCTTTCTTT

j_call: TRBJ1-5
clone_size: many
d_call: .
v_call: TRBV12-3/TRBV12-4
cdr3_aa: CASSPQGGSNQPQHF
cdr3_nt: TGTGCCAGCAGCCCTCAAGGGGGAAGCAATCAGCCCCAGCATTTT

j_call: TRBJ2-6
clone_size: .
d_call: .
v_call: TRBV11-2
cdr3_aa: CASSLAGTNVLTF
cdr3_nt: TGTGCCAGCAGCTTAGCCGGGACCAACGTCCTGACTTTC

j_call: TRBJ1-1
clone_size: few
d_call: .
v_call: TRBV6-2/TRBV6-3
cdr3_aa: CASSYDILNTEAFF
cdr3_nt: TGTGCCAGCAGTTATGACATCTTGAACACTGAAGCTTTCTTT